This TCR beta chain stems from a study of T cell responses to AZD1222 COVID-19 vaccine. The CDR3 spans 14 residues. V was pared by 6 bases and J by 3 bases, with 5 bases of the junction left unmatched. Germline lookup yields CDR1 MNHEY and CDR2 SVGAGI. The method was immunoSEQ multiplex PCR; TCRdb's version includes in-frame clones alone and lacks a portion of them. The table lists more than 95,000 clones, approximately 90% of them singletons. Analysis merged second doses at about 4 or about 12 weeks. Remarks on this clone: Its antigen is currently unknown.

Overall study findings and caveats: Among those given AZD1222, only six were seropositive at baseline. Donors in the cohort were predominantly white British and more often female, and clonal diversity was possibly underestimated. The reported proportion of spike-specific TCRs targeting unmutated variant regions was nearly half.

The clonotype originates from an adult who received the AZD1222 COVID-19 vaccine. The chain has TRBV6-5 and TRBJ2-1, with 7 bases that match TRBD1. This sample comprised peripheral blood, obtained 28 days after the second AZD1222 dose. This chain's CDR3 is CASSYRQGYNEQFF. The CDR3 DNA reads as TGTGCCAGCAGCTACAGACAGGGCTACAATGAGCAGTTCTTC.